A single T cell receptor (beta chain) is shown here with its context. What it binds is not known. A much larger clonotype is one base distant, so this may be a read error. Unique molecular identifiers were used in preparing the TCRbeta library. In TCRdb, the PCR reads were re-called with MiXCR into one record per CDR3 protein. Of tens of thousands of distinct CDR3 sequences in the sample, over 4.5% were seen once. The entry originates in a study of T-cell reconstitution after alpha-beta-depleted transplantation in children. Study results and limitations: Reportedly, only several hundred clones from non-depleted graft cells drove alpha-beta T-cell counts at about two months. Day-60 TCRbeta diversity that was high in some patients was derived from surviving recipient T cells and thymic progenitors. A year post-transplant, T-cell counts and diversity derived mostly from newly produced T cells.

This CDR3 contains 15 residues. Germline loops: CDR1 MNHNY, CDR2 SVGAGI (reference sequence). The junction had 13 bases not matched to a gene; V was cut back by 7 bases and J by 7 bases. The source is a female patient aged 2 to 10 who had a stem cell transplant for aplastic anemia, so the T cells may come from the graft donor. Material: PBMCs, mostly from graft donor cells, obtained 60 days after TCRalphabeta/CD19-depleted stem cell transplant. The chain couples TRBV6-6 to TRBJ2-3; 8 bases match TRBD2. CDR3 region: CASIPSAGVAYTQYF. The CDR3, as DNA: TGTGCCAGCATTCCATCAGCGGGAGTCGCATATACGCAGTATTTT.